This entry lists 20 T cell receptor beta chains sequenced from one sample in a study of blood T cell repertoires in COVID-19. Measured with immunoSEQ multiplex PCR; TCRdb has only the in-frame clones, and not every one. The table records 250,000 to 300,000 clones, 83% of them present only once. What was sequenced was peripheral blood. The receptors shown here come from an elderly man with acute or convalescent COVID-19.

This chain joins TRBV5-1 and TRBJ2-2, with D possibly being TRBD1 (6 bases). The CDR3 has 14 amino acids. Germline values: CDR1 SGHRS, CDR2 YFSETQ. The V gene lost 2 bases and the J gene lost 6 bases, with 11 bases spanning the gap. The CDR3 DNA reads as TGCGCCAGCAGCTTAAGGACAGTGCCCGGGGAGCTGTTTTTT. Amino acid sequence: CASSLRTVPGELFF. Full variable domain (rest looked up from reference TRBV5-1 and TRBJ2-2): KAGVTQTPRYLIKTRGQQVTLSCSPISGHRSVSWYQQTPGQGLQFLFEYFSETQRNKGNFPGRFSGRQFSNSRSEMNVSTLELGDSALYLCASSLRTVPGELFFGEGSRLTVL.

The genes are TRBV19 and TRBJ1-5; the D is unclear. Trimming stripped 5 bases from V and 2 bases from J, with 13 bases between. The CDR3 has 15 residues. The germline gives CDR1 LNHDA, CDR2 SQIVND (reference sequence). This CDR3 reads CASSPLWGGNQPQHF. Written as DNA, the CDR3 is TGTGCCAGTAGTCCCCTATGGGGAGGCAATCAGCCCCAGCATTTT. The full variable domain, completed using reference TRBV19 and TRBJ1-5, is DGGITQSPKYLFRKEGQNVTLSCEQNLNHDAMYWYRQDPGQGLRLIYYSQIVNDFQKGDIAEGYSVSREKKESFPLTVTSAQKNPTAFYLCASSPLWGGNQPQHFGDGTRLSIL.

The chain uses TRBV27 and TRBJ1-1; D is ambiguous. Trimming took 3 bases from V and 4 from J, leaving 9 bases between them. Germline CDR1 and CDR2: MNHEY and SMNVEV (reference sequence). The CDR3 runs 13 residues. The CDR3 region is CASSLGPGTEAFF. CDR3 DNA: TGTGCCAGCAGTTTGGGCCCCGGCACTGAAGCTTTCTTT.

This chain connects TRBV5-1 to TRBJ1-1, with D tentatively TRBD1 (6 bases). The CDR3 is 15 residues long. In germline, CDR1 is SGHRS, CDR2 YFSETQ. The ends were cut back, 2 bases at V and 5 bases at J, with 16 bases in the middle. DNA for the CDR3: TGCGCCAGCAGCTTAAACACCGGGACAACAACTGAAGCTTTCTTT. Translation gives CASSLNTGTTTEAFF.

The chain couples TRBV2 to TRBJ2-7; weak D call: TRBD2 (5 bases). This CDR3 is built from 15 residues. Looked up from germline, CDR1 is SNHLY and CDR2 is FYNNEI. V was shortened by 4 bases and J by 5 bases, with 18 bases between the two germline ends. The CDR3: CASSARASSGNEQYF. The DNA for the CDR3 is TGTGCCAGCAGTGCCCGGGCCTCCTCCGGGAACGAGCAGTACTTC.

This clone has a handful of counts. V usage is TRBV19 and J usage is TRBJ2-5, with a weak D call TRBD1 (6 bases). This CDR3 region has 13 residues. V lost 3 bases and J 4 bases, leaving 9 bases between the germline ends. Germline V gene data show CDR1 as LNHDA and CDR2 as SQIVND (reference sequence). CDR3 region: CASSITGTETQYF. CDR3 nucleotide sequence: TGTGCCAGTAGTATTACAGGGACAGAGACCCAGTACTTC. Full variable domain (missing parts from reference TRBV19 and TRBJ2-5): DGGITQSPKYLFRKEGQNVTLSCEQNLNHDAMYWYRQDPGQGLRLIYYSQIVNDFQKGDIAEGYSVSREKKESFPLTVTSAQKNPTAFYLCASSITGTETQYFGPGTRLLVL.

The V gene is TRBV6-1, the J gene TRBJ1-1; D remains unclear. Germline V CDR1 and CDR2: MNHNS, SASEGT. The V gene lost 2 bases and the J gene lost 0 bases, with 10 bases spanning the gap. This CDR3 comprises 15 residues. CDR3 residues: CASSENPGMNTEAFF. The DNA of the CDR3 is TGTGCCAGCAGTGAAAATCCGGGGATGAACACTGAAGCTTTCTTT.

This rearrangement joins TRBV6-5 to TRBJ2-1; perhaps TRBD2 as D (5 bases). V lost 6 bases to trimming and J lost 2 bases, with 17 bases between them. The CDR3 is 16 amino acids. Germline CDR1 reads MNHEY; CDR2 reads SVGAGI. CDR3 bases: TGTGCCAGCAGATACATTACTAGTGGTCCCTACAATGAGCAGTTCTTC. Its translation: CASRYITSGPYNEQFF.

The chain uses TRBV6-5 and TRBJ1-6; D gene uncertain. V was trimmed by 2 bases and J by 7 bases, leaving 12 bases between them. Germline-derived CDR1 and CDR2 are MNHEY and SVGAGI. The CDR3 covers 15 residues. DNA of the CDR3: TGTGCCAGCAGTTACCAAAAACGACTAAATTCACCCCTCCACTTT. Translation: CASSYQKRLNSPLHF.

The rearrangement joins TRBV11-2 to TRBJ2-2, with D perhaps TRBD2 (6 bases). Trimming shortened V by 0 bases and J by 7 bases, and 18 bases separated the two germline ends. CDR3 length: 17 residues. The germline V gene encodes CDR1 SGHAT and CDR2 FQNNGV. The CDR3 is CASSLDLRPSVGGELFF. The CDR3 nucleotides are TGTGCCAGCAGCTTAGATCTCCGTCCTAGCGTGGGCGGGGAGCTGTTTTTT. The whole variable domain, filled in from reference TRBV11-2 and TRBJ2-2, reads EAGVAQSPRYKIIEKRQSVAFWCNPISGHATLYWYQQILGQGPKLLIQFQNNGVVDDSQLPKDRFSAERLKGVDSTLKIQPAKLEDSAVYLCASSLDLRPSVGGELFFGEGSRLTVL.

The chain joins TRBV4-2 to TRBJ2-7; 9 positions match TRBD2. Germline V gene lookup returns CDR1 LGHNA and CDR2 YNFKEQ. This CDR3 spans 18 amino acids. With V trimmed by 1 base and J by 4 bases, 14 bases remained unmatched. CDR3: CASSQAAHGAGGRYEQYF. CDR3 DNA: TGTGCCAGCAGCCAAGCTGCTCACGGGGCGGGGGGGCGTTACGAGCAGTACTTC.

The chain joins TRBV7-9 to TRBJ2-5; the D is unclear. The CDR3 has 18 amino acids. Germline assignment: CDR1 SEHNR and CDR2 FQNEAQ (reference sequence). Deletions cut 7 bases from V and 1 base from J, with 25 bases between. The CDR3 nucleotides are TGTGCCAGCACCCCGGTAACAGCTCATCCCCGTGGCCAAGAGACCCAGTACTTC. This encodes CASTPVTAHPRGQETQYF. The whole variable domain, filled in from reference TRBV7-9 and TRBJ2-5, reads DTGVSQNPRHKITKRGQNVTFRCDPISEHNRLYWYRQTLGQGPEFLTYFQNEAQLEKSRLLSDRFSAERPKGSFSTLEIQRTEQGDSAMYLCASTPVTAHPRGQETQYFGPGTRLLVL.

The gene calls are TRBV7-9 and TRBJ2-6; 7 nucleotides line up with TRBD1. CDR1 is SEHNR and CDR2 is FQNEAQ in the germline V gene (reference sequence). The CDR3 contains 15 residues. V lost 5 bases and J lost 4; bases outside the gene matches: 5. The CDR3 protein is CASSATGAGANVLTF. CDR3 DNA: TGTGCCAGCAGCGCCACAGGGGCAGGGGCCAACGTCCTGACTTTC.

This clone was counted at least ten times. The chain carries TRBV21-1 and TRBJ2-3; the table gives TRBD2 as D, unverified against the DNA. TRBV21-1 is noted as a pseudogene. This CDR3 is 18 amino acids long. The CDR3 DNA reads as TGTGCCAGCAGCAAAGTGGGACTAGCGGGGGGCCTACCAGGCACGCAGTATTTT. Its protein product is CASSKVGLAGGLPGTQYF.

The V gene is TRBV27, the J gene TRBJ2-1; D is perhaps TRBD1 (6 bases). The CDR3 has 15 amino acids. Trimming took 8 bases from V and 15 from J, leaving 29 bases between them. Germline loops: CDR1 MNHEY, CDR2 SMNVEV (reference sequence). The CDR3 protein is CASERKPYGTPALFF. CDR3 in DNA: TGTGCCAGCGAAAGAAAACCGTACGGGACACCCGCGCTGTTCTTC.

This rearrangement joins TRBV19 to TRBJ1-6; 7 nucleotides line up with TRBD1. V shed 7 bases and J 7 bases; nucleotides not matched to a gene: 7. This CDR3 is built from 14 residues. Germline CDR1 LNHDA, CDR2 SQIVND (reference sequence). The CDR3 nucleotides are TGTGCCAGTACTCTTCCGGGACAGAATTCACCCCTCCACTTT. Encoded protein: CASTLPGQNSPLHF. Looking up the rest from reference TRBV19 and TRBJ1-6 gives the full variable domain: DGGITQSPKYLFRKEGQNVTLSCEQNLNHDAMYWYRQDPGQGLRLIYYSQIVNDFQKGDIAEGYSVSREKKESFPLTVTSAQKNPTAFYLCASTLPGQNSPLHFGNGTRLTVT.

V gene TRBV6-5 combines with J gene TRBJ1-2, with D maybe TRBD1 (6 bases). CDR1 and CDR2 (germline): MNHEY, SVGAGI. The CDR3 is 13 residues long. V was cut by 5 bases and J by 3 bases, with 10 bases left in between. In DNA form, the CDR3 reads TGTGCCAGCAGTACAGGGAACGACTATGGCTACACCTTC. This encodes CASSTGNDYGYTF.

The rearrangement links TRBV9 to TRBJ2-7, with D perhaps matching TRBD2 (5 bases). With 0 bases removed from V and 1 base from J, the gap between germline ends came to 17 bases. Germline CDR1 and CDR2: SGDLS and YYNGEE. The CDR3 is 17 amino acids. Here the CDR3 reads CASSVGVGSRRSYEQYF. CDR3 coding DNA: TGTGCCAGCAGCGTAGGAGTTGGTTCGCGGAGGTCCTACGAGCAGTACTTC. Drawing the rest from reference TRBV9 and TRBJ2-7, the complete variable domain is DSGVTQTPKHLITATGQRVTLRCSPRSGDLSVYWYQQSLDQGLQFLIQYYNGEERAKGNILERFSAQQFPDLHSELNLSSLELGDSALYFCASSVGVGSRRSYEQYFGPGTRLTVT.

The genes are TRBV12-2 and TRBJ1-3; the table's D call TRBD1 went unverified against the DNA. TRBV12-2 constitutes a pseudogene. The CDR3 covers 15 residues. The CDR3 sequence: CASRSPGGGGNTIYF. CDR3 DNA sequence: TGTGCAAGTCGCTCTCCAGGGGGTGGTGGAAACACCATATATTTT.

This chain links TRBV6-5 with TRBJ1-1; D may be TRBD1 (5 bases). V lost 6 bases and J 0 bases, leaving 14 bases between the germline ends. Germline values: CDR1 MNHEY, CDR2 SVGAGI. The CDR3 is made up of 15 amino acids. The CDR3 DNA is TGTGCCAGCAGACAGAACGACAGATTGAACACTGAAGCTTTCTTT. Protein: CASRQNDRLNTEAFF.